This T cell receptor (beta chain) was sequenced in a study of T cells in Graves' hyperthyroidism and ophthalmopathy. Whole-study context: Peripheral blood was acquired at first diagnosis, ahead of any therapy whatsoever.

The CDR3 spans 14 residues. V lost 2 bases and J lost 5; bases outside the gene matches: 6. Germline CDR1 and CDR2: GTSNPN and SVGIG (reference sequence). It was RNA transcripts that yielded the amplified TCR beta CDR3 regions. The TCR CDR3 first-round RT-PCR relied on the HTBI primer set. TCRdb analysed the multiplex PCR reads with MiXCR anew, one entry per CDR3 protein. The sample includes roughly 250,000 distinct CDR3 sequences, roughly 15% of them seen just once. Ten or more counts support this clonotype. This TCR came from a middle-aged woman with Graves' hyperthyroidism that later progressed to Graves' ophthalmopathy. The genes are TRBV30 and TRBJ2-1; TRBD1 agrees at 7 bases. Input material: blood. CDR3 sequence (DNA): TGTGCCTGGAGTCAGGGACAGCGAAACAATGAGCAGTTCTTC. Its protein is CAWSQGQRNNEQFF.